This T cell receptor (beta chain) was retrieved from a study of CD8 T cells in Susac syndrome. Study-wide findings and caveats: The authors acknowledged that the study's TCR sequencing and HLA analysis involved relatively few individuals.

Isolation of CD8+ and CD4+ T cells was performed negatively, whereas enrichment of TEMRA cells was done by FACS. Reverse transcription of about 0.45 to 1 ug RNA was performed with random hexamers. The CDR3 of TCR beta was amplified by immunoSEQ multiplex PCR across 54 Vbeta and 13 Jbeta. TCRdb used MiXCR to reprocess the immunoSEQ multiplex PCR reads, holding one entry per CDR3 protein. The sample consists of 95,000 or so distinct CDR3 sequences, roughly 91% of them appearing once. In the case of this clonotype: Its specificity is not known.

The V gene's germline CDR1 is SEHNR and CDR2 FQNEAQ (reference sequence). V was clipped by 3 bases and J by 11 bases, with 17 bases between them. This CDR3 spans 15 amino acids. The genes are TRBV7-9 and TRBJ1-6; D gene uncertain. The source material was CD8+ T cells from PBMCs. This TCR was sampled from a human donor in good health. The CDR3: CASSFEAGLDPPLHF. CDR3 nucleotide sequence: TGTGCCAGCAGCTTTGAAGCCGGGTTGGATCCACCCCTCCACTTT.